These 32 T cell receptor beta chains share one sample of origin, sequenced in a study of blood T cell repertoires in COVID-19. The repertoire was sequenced with immunoSEQ multiplex PCR; TCRdb's copy has only in-frame clones and lacks some. This sample has 250,000 to 300,000 clones, with approximately 91% found just once. The sample was peripheral blood. The receptors shown here come from a man in his fifties with acute or convalescent COVID-19.

This clone was observed once. This rearrangement joins TRBV19 to TRBJ1-2, with TRBD1 identical over 9 bases. This CDR3 is 13 amino acids long. Germline trimming cut 4 bases from V and 6 bases from J; bases unmatched to any gene: 3. Germline V gene sequence: CDR1 LNHDA, CDR2 SQIVND (reference sequence). The CDR3 DNA is TGTGCCAGTAGTACGGACAGGGGAAATGGCTACACCTTC. As protein: CASSTDRGNGYTF.

This sequence joins TRBV19 and TRBJ2-5; 14 bases match TRBD2. The length of the CDR3 is 15 residues. Trimming cost V 6 bases and J 5 bases; bases outside gene matches: 5. Germline-derived CDR1 and CDR2 are LNHDA and SQIVND (reference sequence). The CDR3 sequence: CASRRLAGGQETQYF. CDR3 DNA sequence: TGTGCCAGTAGGAGACTAGCGGGGGGGCAGGAGACCCAGTACTTC.

This clone has a handful of counts. The chain combines TRBV2 with TRBJ2-5; TRBD1 aligns across 7 bases. Trimming cost V 6 bases and J 9 bases; bases outside gene matches: 19. This CDR3 spans 16 amino acids. CDR1 and CDR2 from the germline V gene are SNHLY and FYNNEI. The CDR3 nucleotides are TGTGCCAGCAGACCCGACGGATGGTGGAACCAGGGGGCCCAGTACTTC. Its translation: CASRPDGWWNQGAQYF.

The chain uses TRBV10-3 and TRBJ1-1, with TRBD1 identical over 8 bases. From germline, CDR1 is ENHRY and CDR2 SYGVKD. CDR3 length: 18 residues. V was pared by 4 bases and J by 0 bases, with 13 bases of the junction left unmatched. CDR3 sequence reads: CAISAYPQGGTMNTEAFF. For the CDR3, the DNA is TGTGCCATCAGTGCATACCCACAGGGGGGGACCATGAACACTGAAGCTTTCTTT.

J is TRBJ2-1 and V is TRBV6-5, with 12 bases aligning to TRBD2. V trimming: 7 bases; J trimming: 6 bases; junction bases outside the gene matches: 4. Per the germline V gene, CDR1 is MNHEY and CDR2 is SVGAGI. CDR3 length: 14 residues. This CDR3 is CASTGGLAGNEQFF. The CDR3 DNA is TGTGCCAGCACCGGGGGACTAGCGGGCAATGAGCAGTTCTTC.

V is TRBV12-3 or TRBV12-4 and J is TRBJ1-3, with unresolved D. The CDR3 sequence is 11 residues long. V was trimmed by 6 bases and J by 8 bases, leaving 8 bases between them. The CDR3, as DNA: TGTGCCAGCAGCCTCGAGCACACCATATATTTT. This sequence encodes CASSLEHTIYF.

This rearrangement joins TRBV2 to TRBJ1-2, with D possibly matching TRBD1 (6 bases). CDR1 SNHLY and CDR2 FYNNEI come from the germline V gene. The V end was cut by 1 base, the J end by 7 bases, with 10 bases between. The CDR3 runs 13 residues. The CDR3 DNA is TGTGCCAGCAGTGAAGGGGGGGGCGGTGGCTACACCTTC. It specifies CASSEGGGGGYTF. The full variable domain, its missing parts supplied by reference TRBV2 and TRBJ1-2, is EPEVTQTPSHQVTQMGQEVILRCVPISNHLYFYWYRQILGQKVEFLVSFYNNEISEKSEIFDDQFSVERPDGSNFTLKIRSTKLEDSAMYFCASSEGGGGGYTFGSGTRLTVV.

The rearrangement links TRBV5-6 to TRBJ2-5; TRBD2 matches 8 bases. The V gene's germline CDR1 is SGHDT and CDR2 YYEEEE. This CDR3 has 14 amino acids. J lost 4 bases, V lost 3 bases, and 5 bases had no gene match. The CDR3 nucleotides are TGTGCCAGCAGCTGGGGACTAGAGGGAGAGACCCAGTACTTC. Residues: CASSWGLEGETQYF.

The V call is TRBV27, the J call TRBJ2-1, with 8 bases fitting TRBD2. Germline values: CDR1 MNHEY, CDR2 SMNVEV (reference sequence). The trim removed 5 bases at V and 7 bases at J, leaving 10 bases unmatched. The CDR3 is 15 residues long. CDR3 in DNA: TGTGCCAGCAGTCCAGGCACGGGGGGGTGGAATGAGCAGTTCTTC. It specifies CASSPGTGGWNEQFF.

V usage is TRBV12-3 or TRBV12-4 and J usage is TRBJ2-5; D is possibly TRBD2 (5 bases). This CDR3 has 13 residues. V lost 6 bases and J lost 2, with 10 bases in between. The CDR3 region has the DNA TGTGCCAGCAGAGGACTGGGACAAGAGACCCAGTACTTC. This translates into CASRGLGQETQYF.

The chain links TRBV19 to TRBJ1-3; D perhaps matches TRBD1 (6 bases). CDR1 and CDR2 (germline): LNHDA, SQIVND (reference sequence). The CDR3 is 17 amino acids. V shed 5 bases and J shed 0 bases, with 17 bases lying between them. As DNA, the CDR3 is TGTGCCAGTAGTCAGCGGGGAACAGGGAGCTCTGGAAACACCATATATTTT. The encoded protein is CASSQRGTGSSGNTIYF.

The chain couples TRBV10-2 to TRBJ1-3; TRBD1 agrees at 9 bases. Germline assignment: CDR1 WSHSY and CDR2 SAAADI. V gave up 7 bases and J gave up 4 bases; unmatched junction bases: 8. CDR3 length equals 15 residues. CDR3 residues: CASTGGQGSGNTIYF. The CDR3 coding sequence is TGCGCCAGCACCGGGGGACAGGGCAGCGGAAACACCATATATTTT.

This clone was recorded once. The gene calls are TRBV5-4 and TRBJ2-7; 7 nucleotides align to TRBD1. Germline V CDR1 and CDR2: SGHNT, YYREEE (reference sequence). This CDR3 has 17 amino acids. Trimming took 0 bases from V and 1 from J; bases not matched to a gene: 10. The CDR3 coding sequence is TGTGCCAGCAGCTTGGGCGTGGGACAGCAAAAGTCCTACGAGCAGTACTTC. Translation gives CASSLGVGQQKSYEQYF.

The rearrangement joins TRBV7-3 to TRBJ1-1, with D possibly TRBD1 on 5 matching bases. Germline V gives CDR1 SGHTA, CDR2 FQGTGA. This CDR3 has 13 amino acids. V lost 3 bases and J lost 9, with 14 bases in between. CDR3 amino acids: CASSFDKDNQAFF. In nucleotides, the CDR3 is TGTGCCAGCAGCTTCGATAAGGACAATCAAGCTTTCTTT.

The table lists this clone with a count of one. For the CDR3, the DNA is TGCGCCAGCAGCCCCGAGACAGGGCGGTCTGGAAACACCATATATTTT. Translating it yields CASSPETGRSGNTIYF. V gene TRBV5-1 combines with J gene TRBJ1-3; 7 nucleotides align to TRBD1. The CDR3 runs 16 residues. The V gene end was trimmed by 4 bases and the J gene end by 1 base; junction bases not matched to a gene: 8. CDR1 SGHRS and CDR2 YFSETQ come from the germline V gene.

This sequence joins TRBV6-5 and TRBJ1-2; 7 positions agree with TRBD1. The trim removed 11 bases at V and 4 bases at J, leaving 7 bases unmatched. There are 12 residues in the CDR3. CDR1 and CDR2 from the germline V gene are MNHEY and SVGAGI. CDR3 region: CASGGGSYGYTF. The CDR3 DNA sequence: TGTGCCTCCGGAGGGGGCAGCTATGGCTACACCTTC.

This clone occurred once. The chain joins TRBV5-6 to TRBJ1-5; D ambiguous. Trimming cost V 2 bases and J 0 bases, with 6 bases left between them. Germline CDR1 reads SGHDT; CDR2 reads YYEEEE. The CDR3 contains 14 residues. DNA of the CDR3: TGTGCCAGCAGCTTCTTACATAGCAATCAGCCCCAGCATTTT. Translation gives CASSFLHSNQPQHF.

This sequence joins TRBV5-1 and TRBJ1-4; possible D gene TRBD1, 5 bases. V lost 2 bases and J lost 5, with 7 bases in between. The CDR3 has 13 amino acids. Germline loops: CDR1 SGHRS, CDR2 YFSETQ. The CDR3 coding sequence is TGCGCCAGCAGCTTCGGGGGGAATGAAAAACTGTTTTTT. Its protein is CASSFGGNEKLFF. Full variable domain (remainder filled in from reference TRBV5-1 and TRBJ1-4): KAGVTQTPRYLIKTRGQQVTLSCSPISGHRSVSWYQQTPGQGLQFLFEYFSETQRNKGNFPGRFSGRQFSNSRSEMNVSTLELGDSALYLCASSFGGNEKLFFGSGTQLSVL.

This clone was counted a few times. The chain is built from TRBV5-1 and TRBJ2-5; 10 nucleotides agree with TRBD2. There are 14 residues in the CDR3. J lost 5 bases, V lost 7 bases, and 8 bases had no gene match. Germline CDR1 SGHRS, CDR2 YFSETQ. The CDR3 sequence is CASGYTSGDETQYF. CDR3 coding DNA: TGCGCCAGCGGCTACACTAGCGGGGACGAGACCCAGTACTTC.

This sequence joins TRBV7-6 and TRBJ2-3; 9 bases align to TRBD1. The CDR3 has 17 residues. CDR1 SGHVS and CDR2 FNYEAQ come from the germline V gene. V trimming: 5 bases; J trimming: 3 bases; junction bases outside the gene matches: 12. CDR3 nucleotides: TGTGCCAGCAGCCCCGGGACAGGGCTTGGTTGGACAGATACGCAGTATTTT. Protein: CASSPGTGLGWTDTQYF. Using reference TRBV7-6 and TRBJ2-3 for the parts outside the CDR3, the full variable domain is GAGVSQSPRYKVTKRGQDVALRCDPISGHVSLYWYRQALGQGPEFLTYFNYEAQQDKSGLPNDRFSAERPEGSISTLTIQRTEQRDSAMYRCASSPGTGLGWTDTQYFGPGTRLTVL.

This clone was seen a few times. This chain links TRBV30 with TRBJ1-1; D is ambiguous. The V gene lost 3 bases and the J gene lost 1 base, with 6 bases spanning the gap. The CDR3 runs 12 residues. The germline V gene encodes CDR1 GTSNPN and CDR2 SVGIG (reference sequence). CDR3 sequence reads: CAWRQSNTEAFF. CDR3 coding DNA: TGTGCCTGGAGGCAGTCGAACACTGAAGCTTTCTTT.

This clone was recorded once. V usage is TRBV7-2 and J usage is TRBJ1-1; D remains unclear. The CDR3 has 16 residues. V gave up 1 base and J gave up 5 bases, with 17 bases separating them. Germline loops: CDR1 SGHTA, CDR2 FQGNSA. In DNA, the CDR3 is TGTGCCAGCAGCTTAGAAGCGGCCTCGTCAAGGACTGAAGCTTTCTTT. Translating it yields CASSLEAASSRTEAFF.

Points on this clone: This specimen includes other DNA sequences encoding the same CDR3. The chain combines TRBV20-1 with TRBJ2-7; the D gene is possibly TRBD2 (5 bases). This CDR3 contains 11 residues. Trimming removed 6 bases from V and 6 bases from J, with 12 bases in between. CDR1 DFQATT and CDR2 SNEGSKA come from the germline V gene (reference sequence). CDR3 nucleotides: TGCAGTGCCCGTTCGGGGTTCGAGCAGTACTTC. It translates to CSARSGFEQYF.

This chain links TRBV23-1 with TRBJ2-3; 7 nucleotides match TRBD1. TRBV23-1 is recorded as an ORF, its role being uncertain. CDR3 length: 13 residues. The trim removed 3 bases at V and 5 bases at J, leaving 2 bases unmatched. In DNA form, the CDR3 reads TGCGCCAGCAGTCACGACAGGGAAGATACGCAGTATTTT. It is translated as CASSHDREDTQYF.

The chain links TRBV2 to TRBJ1-4; 7 nucleotides line up with TRBD1. V trimming: 4 bases; J trimming: 0 bases; junction bases outside the gene matches: 2. This CDR3 contains 15 residues. The germline CDR1 and CDR2 sequences are SNHLY and FYNNEI. The CDR3 here is CASSGQGSTNEKLFF. DNA of the CDR3: TGTGCCAGCAGTGGACAGGGTTCAACTAATGAAAAACTGTTTTTT.

CDR3 nucleotide sequence: TGTGCCACTTCAAGGGGGGGCGAGCAGTACTTC. It specifies CATSRGGEQYF. The chain joins TRBV2 to TRBJ2-7; D perhaps matches TRBD2 (7 bases). V was clipped by 10 bases and J by 6 bases, with 13 bases between them. This CDR3 region has 11 residues. Germline V gene sequence: CDR1 SNHLY, CDR2 FYNNEI.

A remark on this clone: Distinct nucleotide sequences in the sample also encode this CDR3. The V call is TRBV18, the J call TRBJ1-1; D call uncertain. From germline, CDR1 is KGHSH and CDR2 LQKENI. The CDR3 totals 14 residues. Trimming cost V 3 bases and J 0 bases, with 8 bases left between them. The DNA for the CDR3 is TGTGCCAGCTCACCGCGAGAGTTGAACACTGAAGCTTTCTTT. Amino acid sequence: CASSPRELNTEAFF.

This chain connects TRBV30 to TRBJ1-2; a possible D gene is TRBD1 (5 bases). This CDR3 is built from 16 residues. Germline V gene data show CDR1 as GTSNPN and CDR2 as SVGIG (reference sequence). V was trimmed by 0 bases and J by 0 bases, leaving 14 bases between them. The CDR3 region is CAWSVLGLKANYGYTF. The CDR3 nucleotides read TGTGCCTGGAGTGTACTGGGACTCAAAGCTAACTATGGCTACACCTTC.

J is TRBJ2-2 and V is TRBV19, with 10 bases identical to TRBD1. CDR3 size: 16 residues. V lost 5 bases, J lost 4 bases, and 7 bases stayed unmatched. The germline V gene encodes CDR1 LNHDA and CDR2 SQIVND (reference sequence). CDR3 coding DNA: TGTGCCAGTAGTCTGACAGGGGGCGTAGGCACCGGGGAGCTGTTTTTT. Its protein product is CASSLTGGVGTGELFF.

The chain links TRBV4-2 to TRBJ1-1; TRBD1 aligns across 9 bases. The germline V gene has CDR1 LGHNA and CDR2 YNFKEQ. The CDR3 extends over 15 amino acids. V gave up 4 bases and J gave up 3 bases; unmatched junction bases: 6. The CDR3 DNA sequence: TGTGCCAGCAGCCCTGACAGGGGGTTGGACACTGAAGCTTTCTTT. Translating it yields CASSPDRGLDTEAFF.

The J gene is TRBJ1-1, the V gene TRBV3-1 (or the pseudogene TRBV3-2); D perhaps matches TRBD1 (6 bases). Germline V lookup: CDR1 LGHDT, CDR2 YNNKEL (reference sequence). The CDR3 contains 15 residues. The ends were cut back, 7 bases at V and 4 bases at J, with 19 bases in the middle. The CDR3 DNA reads as TGTGCCAGCAACGATCCCGGGCAGGGGAGCACTGAAGCTTTCTTT. Translating it yields CASNDPGQGSTEAFF.

The rearrangement joins TRBV29-1 to TRBJ2-2; D unclear. The CDR3 length is 12 residues. The ends were cut back, 4 bases at V and 4 bases at J, with 7 bases in the middle. Germline CDR1 is SQVTM and CDR2 is ANQGSEA. CDR3 protein: CSVGHPTGELFF. Here the CDR3 DNA reads TGCAGCGTTGGACATCCCACCGGGGAGCTGTTTTTT.